Here is one T cell receptor (beta chain) with its context. This clonotype was seen many times. Its antigen remains undetermined. One base away there is no much larger clone; base qualities are not given. RNA was isolated from bulk unsorted tissue, and RNA quality was assessed with a NanoDrop ND-1000 and an Agilent 2100. Newly diagnosed lung cancer patients without prior chemotherapy who had been admitted for thoracic surgery in China between August and November 2014 were enrolled as donors. Anyone who had undergone radiotherapy or chemotherapy before, or who had another cancer at the same time, was left out of the study. Surgical tissue pieces of about 1-2.3 cm3 were preserved in RNAlater solution and were kept at -80 degrees C until use. The data were taken from a study of tumor and adjacent non-tumor tissue in lung cancer (dated 2018 in TCRdb). Turning to the overall study: Patients with adenocarcinoma (approximately 13), squamous cell carcinoma (2) and small cell lung cancer (1) were included in the cohort. A total of roughly 120,000,000 productive TCRbeta reads were generated by sequencing, corresponding to an average of roughly 4.1 million reads per sample. For each patient, one tumor sample and one normal lung sample were taken, giving approximately 29 paired specimens that underwent TCRbeta CDR3 sequencing. Using bulk TCRbeta repertoires from 15 lung cancer patients, the study set lung tumor tissue side by side with matched distant non-tumor lung tissue. Ages among the roughly 15 patients ranged from about 31 to 85 years, there were approximately 10 men and 5 women, and disease was at TNM stage I to III.

The full study reports these points: Neither the sequencing platform nor unique molecular identifiers are mentioned in the methods. The cohort had only approximately 16 patients, and the authors noted that larger samples and more detailed clinical data are needed. Significantly higher TCR diversity was found in younger patients, and higher tumor TCR diversity was associated with shorter overall and disease-free survival. Tumor tissue showed significantly greater TCR diversity (inverse Simpson) than normal lung tissue (around 450 vs 150, P = 0.0075, Mann-Whitney U test). In normal lung, the top 100 clones accounted for a significantly larger cumulative share of the repertoire than in tumor tissue. Peripheral blood was not sequenced, so blood TCRbeta repertoires were not examined in the lung cancer patients of the study.

The receptor library was made with multiplex PCR. The data were produced on an Illumina HiSeq 2500. TCRbeta libraries were constructed through three rounds of nested PCR with primers (Table S4) according to protocols modified from ARM-PCR. Before sequencing, PCR products of 200-500 bp were excised from the gel and purified with the QIAquick gel extraction kit. From the authors' description of their analysis: Trimmomatic was used to clean the reads, FLASH was used to merge the reads into complete CDR3 sequences, and MiTCR was used to assign the reads to V(D)J germline segments. VDJtools was used to compute clonal diversity as the inverse Simpson's index. In-frame sequences lacking a premature stop codon were counted as productive reads. The public sequencing data were trimmed at Q25 with fastp and processed into clonotypes with MiXCR by TCRdb, which kept only in-frame beta chains. CDR3 protein duplicates are merged, each entry listing the most common genes and DNA. The V and J calls shown here were made by TCRdb, not taken from the authors' results. The sample data list more than 95,000 distinct CDR3 sequences, and around three fifths of these were observed just once. The top ten clonotypes cover roughly 13% of the sample.

V and J are trimmed by 4 bases and 4 bases, and the gene matches miss 3 bases of the junction. There are 13 amino acids in the CDR3, from cysteine to phenylalanine inclusive. Solely the CDR3 DNA is kept, with 39 bases framed from the first base. This clonotype was sampled from a man aged 25 to 40 with non-small cell lung cancer. The sequence is built from TRBV12-3 or TRBV12-4 and TRBJ2-5, with 7 bases in between that match TRBD2. The specimen was lung tumor tissue. The DNA sequence is TGTGCCAGCAGTTCCATAGCGGGAGAGACCCAGTACTTC. The translation is CASSSIAGETQYF.